A selection of T cell receptor beta chains follows, all from one sample in a study of T cells in localized non-small cell lung cancer. The data were produced by immunoSEQ multiplex PCR, yet TCRdb's version contains in-frame clones alone and is incomplete. This table holds around 1,200 clones, roughly 32% found once. The specimen was normal lung tissue next to the tumor, collected before any cancer treatment. The receptors originated from a male donor at least 60 years old with stage I squamous cell lung carcinoma. Both conserved end residues are part of each CDR3. A D gene is named only where the DNA matches it firmly. Only some rows state a clone size, as once, few, many or a class for expanded clones.

>-|TRBV29-1|-|TRBJ1-1|12
CSAEGTGTEAFF
TGCAGCGCGGAGGGTACAGGGACTGAAGCTTTCTTT
>TRBD2|TRBV18|once|TRBJ2-5|16
CASSPTGLAGEETQYF
TGTGCCAGCTCACCGACGGGACTAGCGGGAGAAGAGACCCAGTACTTC
>-|TRBV4-1|-|TRBJ2-1|13
CASSQVNENEQFF
TGCGCCAGCAGCCAAGTTAACGAGAATGAGCAGTTCTTC
>-|TRBV14|few|TRBJ2-1|12
CASSSFRTEQFF
TGTGCCAGCAGCTCATTCCGGACAGAGCAGTTCTTC
>-|TRBV9|-|TRBJ2-2|16
CASSVDTGSNTGELFF
TGTGCCAGCAGCGTAGATACAGGATCGAACACCGGGGAGCTGTTTTTT
>-|TRBV19|few|TRBJ1-1|13
CASRQQQNTEAFF
TGTGCCAGTCGACAGCAACAGAACACTGAAGCTTTCTTT
>-|TRBV7-5|few|TRBJ1-2|17
CASSSPFVKDREYGYTF
TGTGCCAGCAGCTCTCCCTTTGTTAAGGACAGGGAGTATGGCTACACCTTC
>TRBD1|TRBV30|-|TRBJ1-2|11
CAWSGQGGYTF
TGTGCCTGGAGTGGACAGGGGGGCTACACCTTC
>-|TRBV6-8|few|TRBJ2-2|16
CASSPGWTFNTGELFF
TGTGCCAGCAGCCCCGGTTGGACTTTCAACACCGGGGAGCTGTTTTTT
>TRBD2|TRBV5-1|few|TRBJ2-2|18
CASSLAGTSGRGAGELFF
TGCGCCAGCAGCTTGGCTGGGACTAGCGGGAGAGGGGCCGGGGAGCTGTTTTTT
>TRBD1|TRBV19|-|TRBJ2-4|18
CASSIDPGQGAAKNIQYF
TGTGCCAGTAGTATAGACCCCGGACAGGGGGCTGCCAAAAACATTCAGTACTTC
>-|TRBV19|-|TRBJ1-2|18
CASSIEGSFGVSNYGYTF
TGTGCCAGTAGTATAGAGGGCAGCTTCGGGGTTAGTAACTATGGCTACACCTTC
>-|TRBV19|-|TRBJ1-2|15
CASSLGRRGVDGYTF
TGTGCCAGTAGTCTAGGACGGAGAGGCGTAGACGGCTACACCTTC
>-|TRBV19|-|TRBJ1-4|16
CASTTGLGKANEKLFF
TGTGCCAGTACAACAGGGTTAGGGAAGGCTAATGAAAAACTGTTTTTT
>TRBD1|TRBV11-3|-|TRBJ2-6|18
CASSLKQGGGSGANVLTF
TGTGCCAGCAGCTTAAAACAGGGGGGAGGATCTGGGGCCAACGTCCTGACTTTC
>-|TRBV18|few|TRBJ2-7|14
CASSLMTNFYEQYF
TGTGCCAGCTCACTTATGACAAACTTCTACGAGCAGTACTTC
>-|TRBV29-1|-|TRBJ1-2|14
CSVEEGRGSYGYTF
TGCAGCGTTGAAGAAGGCAGGGGATCATATGGCTACACCTTC
>-|TRBV25-1|-|TRBJ1-4|13
CASGRDRNEKLFF
TGTGCCAGCGGGCGCGACAGGAATGAAAAACTGTTTTTT
>-|TRBV30|-|TRBJ1-4|14
CAWGPGTGNEKLFF
TGTGCCTGGGGACCCGGGACCGGGAATGAAAAACTGTTTTTT
>-|TRBV30|-|TRBJ2-1|13
CAWSVGQRNEQFF
TGTGCCTGGAGTGTCGGACAGAGAAATGAGCAGTTCTTC
>TRBD1|TRBV6-8|few|TRBJ1-4|15
CASTDRAVFAEKLFF
TGTGCCAGCACCGACAGGGCGGTCTTTGCTGAAAAACTGTTTTTT
>-|TRBV18|-|TRBJ2-5|14
CASSPPMALETQYF
TGTGCCAGCTCACCACCGATGGCACTAGAGACCCAGTACTTC
>TRBD1|TRBV15|few|TRBJ2-1|16
CATSRGPGQGSNEQFF
TGTGCCACCAGCAGGGGGCCGGGACAGGGTAGCAATGAGCAGTTCTTC
>TRBD2|TRBV11-3|medium-sized|TRBJ2-3|16
CASSPPGTSVTDTQYF
TGTGCCAGCAGCCCCCCCGGGACTAGCGTCACAGATACGCAGTATTTT
>TRBD1|TRBV19|-|TRBJ1-1|15
CASSGTWDRETEAFF
TGTGCCAGTAGTGGGACTTGGGACAGGGAAACTGAAGCTTTCTTT
>-|TRBV19|-|TRBJ1-3|15
CASMSPRRAGNTIYF
TGTGCCAGTATGTCACCCAGGAGGGCTGGAAACACCATATATTTT
>-|TRBV25-1|-|TRBJ2-2|13
CASSRLVSGELFF
TGTGCCAGCTCGAGACTAGTTTCCGGGGAGCTGTTTTTT
>TRBD1|TRBV18|-|TRBJ1-1|18
CASSPFPGQGLKNTEAFF
TGTGCCAGCTCACCATTCCCGGGACAGGGACTTAAGAACACTGAAGCTTTCTTT
>-|TRBV30|-|TRBJ1-2|12
CAWSGQGGRYTF
TGTGCCTGGAGTGGCCAGGGAGGACGCTACACCTTC
>TRBD2|TRBV6-8|-|TRBJ2-5|19
CASSPSLGLGSGKQETQYF
TGTGCCAGCAGTCCCTCCCTAGGCCTAGGGAGCGGGAAACAAGAGACCCAGTACTTC
>TRBD1|TRBV5-1|-|TRBJ1-3|15
CASRIGTGSGNTIYF
TGCGCCAGCAGAATAGGGACAGGCTCTGGAAACACCATATATTTT
>-|TRBV29-1|-|TRBJ1-2|12
CSVEAGNYGYTF
TGCAGCGTTGAGGCAGGGAACTATGGCTACACCTTC
>-|TRBV6-8|-|TRBJ2-1|14
CASSGDVYGDEQFF
TGTGCCAGCAGTGGGGACGTCTATGGCGATGAGCAGTTCTTC
>-|TRBV29-1|-|TRBJ2-2|13
CSVEDRQPGELFF
TGCAGCGTTGAAGACAGACAACCCGGGGAGCTGTTTTTT
>-|TRBV28|large|TRBJ2-3|13
CASEAPPGDTQYF
TGTGCCAGCGAAGCTCCTCCTGGGGATACGCAGTATTTT
>TRBD2|TRBV9|-|TRBJ2-5|16
CASSVGLAGPQETQYF
TGTGCCAGCAGCGTAGGGCTAGCGGGACCTCAAGAGACCCAGTACTTC
>TRBD2|TRBV6-8|few|TRBJ2-1|15
CASRIAGGGYNEQFF
TGTGCCAGCAGGATAGCGGGAGGAGGCTACAATGAGCAGTTCTTC
>TRBD1|TRBV29-1|-|TRBJ2-1|14
CSVEPGTGDNEQFF
TGCAGCGTTGAACCTGGGACAGGGGACAATGAGCAGTTCTTC
>-|TRBV1|few|TRBJ1-2|17
CASSQEPLEQGTGGYTF
TGCGCCAGCAGCCAAGAACCCCTCGAACAGGGGACGGGTGGCTACACCTTC
>-|TRBV6-8|-|TRBJ2-7|12
CASSPGLYEQYF
TGTGCCAGCAGTCCAGGACTATACGAGCAGTACTTC
>-|TRBV7-6|few|TRBJ1-3|14
CASSFSGSGNTIYF
TGTGCCAGCAGCTTTAGTGGCTCTGGAAACACCATATATTTT
>TRBD1|TRBV19|-|TRBJ2-7|15
CASSLSGDRSIEQYF
TGTGCCAGTAGTCTTTCCGGGGACAGGTCTATCGAGCAGTACTTC
>-|TRBV9|medium-sized|TRBJ1-1|13
CASTFRLGVEAFF
TGTGCCAGCACTTTTAGATTAGGTGTAGAAGCTTTCTTT
>TRBD2|TRBV30|-|TRBJ2-1|15
CAWSLVAGTYNEQFF
TGTGCCTGGAGTCTTGTAGCGGGAACCTACAATGAGCAGTTCTTC
>-|TRBV9|few|TRBJ2-1|14
CASSFPGGGNEQFF
TGTGCCAGCAGTTTCCCGGGGGGCGGGAATGAGCAGTTCTTC
>TRBD1|TRBV14|-|TRBJ2-7|15
CASSSWTGGTDEQYF
TGTGCCAGCAGCTCCTGGACAGGGGGCACAGACGAGCAGTACTTC
>-|TRBV6-8|-|TRBJ2-7|13
CASSEGPEVEQYF
TGTGCCAGCAGTGAGGGACCGGAGGTCGAGCAGTACTTC
>-|TRBV19|-|TRBJ1-5|16
CASSIITGISNQPQHF
TGTGCCAGTAGTATAATAACAGGGATTAGCAATCAGCCCCAGCATTTT
>TRBD1|TRBV18|-|TRBJ1-4|14
CASSPDRANEKLFF
TGTGCCAGCTCACCGGACAGGGCTAATGAAAAACTGTTTTTT
>-|TRBV9|large|TRBJ1-1|14
CASSVAGANTEAFF
TGTGCCAGCAGTGTGGCAGGGGCGAACACTGAAGCTTTCTTT
>-|TRBV28|-|TRBJ1-2|14
CASSSQDKYYGYTF
TGTGCCAGCAGTTCCCAAGACAAGTACTATGGCTACACCTTC
>-|TRBV12-5|-|TRBJ2-1|13
CASGRDTHNEQFF
TGTGCTAGTGGCCGGGACACTCACAATGAGCAGTTCTTC
>-|TRBV30|large|TRBJ1-2|14
CAWSVGSSNYGYTF
TGTGCCTGGAGTGTTGGGTCCTCAAACTATGGCTACACCTTC
>TRBD1|TRBV10-3|large|TRBJ2-1|16
CAISELHRGMNDEQFF
TGTGCCATCAGTGAGCTCCACAGGGGTATGAACGATGAGCAGTTCTTC
>TRBD1|TRBV11-3|-|TRBJ1-2|14
CASSNPTGTYGYTF
TGTGCCAGCAGCAACCCGACAGGGACCTATGGCTACACCTTC